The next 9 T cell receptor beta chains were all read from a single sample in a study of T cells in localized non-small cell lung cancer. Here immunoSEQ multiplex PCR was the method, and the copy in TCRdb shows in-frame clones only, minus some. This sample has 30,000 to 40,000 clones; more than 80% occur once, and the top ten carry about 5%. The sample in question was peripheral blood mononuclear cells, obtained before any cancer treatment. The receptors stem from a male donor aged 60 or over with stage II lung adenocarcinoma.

CDR3 residues: CATGQGFNEKLFF. In DNA, the CDR3 is TGTGCCACGGGTCAGGGGTTTAATGAAAAACTGTTTTTT. The chain combines TRBV27 with TRBJ1-4; D possibly corresponds to TRBD1 (6 bases). This CDR3 is 13 amino acids long. Deletions cut 10 bases from V and 4 bases from J, with 13 bases between. In germline, CDR1 is MNHEY, CDR2 SMNVEV (reference sequence).

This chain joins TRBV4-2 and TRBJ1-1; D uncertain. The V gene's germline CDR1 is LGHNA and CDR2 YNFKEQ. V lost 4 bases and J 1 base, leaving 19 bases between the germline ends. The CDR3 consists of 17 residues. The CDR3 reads CASSLHGPLGENTEAFF. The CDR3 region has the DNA TGTGCCAGCAGCCTCCATGGGCCCCTTGGGGAGAACACTGAAGCTTTCTTT.

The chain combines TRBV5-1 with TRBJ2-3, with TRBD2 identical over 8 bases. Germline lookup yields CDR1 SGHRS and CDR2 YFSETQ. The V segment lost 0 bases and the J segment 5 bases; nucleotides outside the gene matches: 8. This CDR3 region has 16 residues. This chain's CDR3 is CASSLDAGGRGDTQYF. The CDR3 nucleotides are TGCGCCAGCAGCTTGGACGCGGGAGGACGAGGAGATACGCAGTATTTT.

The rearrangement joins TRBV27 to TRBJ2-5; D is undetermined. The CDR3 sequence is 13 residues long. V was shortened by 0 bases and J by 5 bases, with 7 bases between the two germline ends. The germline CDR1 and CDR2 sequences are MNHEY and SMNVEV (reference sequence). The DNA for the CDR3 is TGTGCCAGCAGTTTATCAGGGTGGGAGACCCAGTACTTC. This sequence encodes CASSLSGWETQYF.

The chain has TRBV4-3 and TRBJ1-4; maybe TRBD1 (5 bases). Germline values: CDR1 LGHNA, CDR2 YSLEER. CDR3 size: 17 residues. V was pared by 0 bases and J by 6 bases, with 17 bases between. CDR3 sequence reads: CASSQDSDTRGDEKLFF. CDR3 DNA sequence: TGCGCCAGCAGCCAAGATTCGGACACGCGAGGAGATGAAAAACTGTTTTTT.

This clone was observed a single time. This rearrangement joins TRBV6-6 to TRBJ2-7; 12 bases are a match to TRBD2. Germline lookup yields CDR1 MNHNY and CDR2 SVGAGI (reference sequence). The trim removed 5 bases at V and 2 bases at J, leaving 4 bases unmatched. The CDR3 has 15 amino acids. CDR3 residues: CASSPTSGRTYEQYF. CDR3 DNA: TGTGCCAGCAGTCCCACTAGCGGGAGGACCTACGAGCAGTACTTC.

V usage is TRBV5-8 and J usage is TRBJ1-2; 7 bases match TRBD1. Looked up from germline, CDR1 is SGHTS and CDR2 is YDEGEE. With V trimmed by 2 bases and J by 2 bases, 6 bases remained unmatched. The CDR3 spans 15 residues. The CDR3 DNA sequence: TGTGCCAGCAGCTTACGGGACAGTTCCAACTATGGCTACACCTTC. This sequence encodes CASSLRDSSNYGYTF.

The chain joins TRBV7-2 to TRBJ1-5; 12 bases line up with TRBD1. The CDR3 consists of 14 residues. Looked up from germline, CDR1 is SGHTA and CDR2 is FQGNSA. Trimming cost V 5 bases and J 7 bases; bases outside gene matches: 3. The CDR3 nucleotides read TGTGCCAGCAGCGCCGGGACAGGGGGCCAGCCCCAGCATTTT. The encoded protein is CASSAGTGGQPQHF.

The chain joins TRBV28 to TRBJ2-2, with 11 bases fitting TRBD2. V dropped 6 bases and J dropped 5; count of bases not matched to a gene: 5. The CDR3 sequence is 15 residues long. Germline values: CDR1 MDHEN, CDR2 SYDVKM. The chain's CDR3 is CASSFGTSGTGELFF. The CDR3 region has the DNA TGTGCCAGCAGCTTCGGGACTAGCGGTACCGGGGAGCTGTTTTTT.